This T cell receptor (beta chain) appears in the sequencing data of a study of vaccination effects on CD4 cells after COVID-19. Study-wide background: The second dose preceded post-vaccine samples by a median of 72 days.

In the ViraFEST assay, antigen-specific CD4+ clonotypes were identified by expansion after peptide-pool stimulation. An approximately 10-day culture period preceded the isolation of CD4+ T cells. The vaccine given was either BNT162b2 or mRNA-1273, in two doses. In the vaccine recipients, nucleocapsid antibodies were negative and there was no prior SARS-CoV-2 infection. This table comes from immunoSEQ multiplex PCR, and its TCRdb copy is limited to in-frame clones, with some not included. The sample lists 25,000 to 30,000 clones, roughly 79% occurring once. This clone was seen once. Its antigen is not identified. Germline CDR1 reads MNHEY; CDR2 reads SVGAGI. The CDR3 runs to 12 residues. With 0 bases removed from V and 8 bases from J, the gap between germline ends came to 4 bases.

The TCR was taken from a human donor who received a COVID-19 vaccine. Some clones in this sample may be carry-over from other donors' samples. Sequencing was performed on CD4+ T cells from PBMCs cultured with SARS-CoV-2 spike peptides, taken after COVID-19 vaccination. The V gene is TRBV6-5, the J gene TRBJ1-4; D remains ambiguous. The CDR3 sequence: CASSYSGEKLFF. As DNA, the CDR3 is TGTGCCAGCAGTTACTCGGGAGAAAAACTGTTTTTT.